Shown below are 15 T cell receptor beta chains from a single sample sequenced in a study of regulatory T cells in long-lasting Graves disease. This sample's time point: newly diagnosed GD, antithyroid drugs for less than 3 months. With RNA extracted from PBMCs as input, the TCR library was made. Through Arm-PCR of CDR3 regions and iRepertoire HTBI primers, TCR beta libraries were built. One entry per CDR3 protein, called by TCRdb with MiXCR from the multiplex PCR reads. The table has some 320,000 distinct CDR3 sequences, 15% to 20% seen once; the top ten hold about 36%. The sequences come from peripheral blood mononuclear cells (PBMCs), collected at new diagnosis, from a patient treated with antithyroid drugs. These receptors all stem from a female donor with Graves disease.

This clonotype was seen many times. The V gene is TRBV27, the J gene TRBJ1-2, with 9 bases aligning to TRBD1. The CDR3 is made up of 16 amino acids. V shed 2 bases and J 4 bases; nucleotides not matched to a gene: 8. The V gene's germline CDR1 is MNHEY and CDR2 SMNVEV (reference sequence). CDR3 protein: CASSLATGTGIYGYTF. In DNA form, the CDR3 reads TGTGCCAGCAGTTTAGCGACCGGGACAGGGATCTATGGCTACACCTTC.

This clonotype has ten or more counts. This rearrangement joins TRBV6-2 or TRBV6-3 to TRBJ2-5; D call uncertain. Looked up from germline, CDR1 is MNHEY and CDR2 is SVGEGT. The CDR3 length is 14 residues. The ends were cut back, 6 bases at V and 5 bases at J, with 16 bases in the middle. The CDR3 here is CASSLVLGLETQYF. Here the CDR3 DNA reads TGTGCCAGCAGCTTAGTTCTAGGGTTGGAGACCCAGTACTTC.

This clonotype was seen ten or more times. This chain uses TRBV20-1 with TRBJ2-5; D might be TRBD1 or TRBD2, each matching 5 bases. V lost 4 bases and J 4 bases, leaving 10 bases between the germline ends. This CDR3 spans 12 amino acids. The germline V gene has CDR1 DFQATT and CDR2 SNEGSKA (reference sequence). DNA for the CDR3: TGCAGTGCTAATTCGGGGCGAGAGACCCAGTACTTC. Its translation: CSANSGRETQYF.

This clonotype turned up a few times. This chain links TRBV28 with TRBJ2-1; no clear D gene. Germline V gene lookup returns CDR1 MDHEN and CDR2 SYDVKM. Trimming removed 1 base from V and 0 bases from J, with 10 bases in between. This CDR3 is 16 amino acids long. CDR3 protein: CASSLFAYSSYNEQFF. CDR3 sequence (DNA): TGTGCCAGCAGTTTATTCGCCTACAGCTCCTACAATGAGCAGTTCTTC.

The chain uses TRBV12-3 or TRBV12-4 and TRBJ2-1, with 12 bases lining up with TRBD2. J was trimmed by 9 bases and V by 6 bases; bases with no gene match: 15. The CDR3 covers 17 residues. The CDR3 nucleotides read TGTGCCAGCAGCCCTCCACTCGGACTAGCGGGAAGGGTTGAGCAGTTCTTC. Protein sequence: CASSPPLGLAGRVEQFF.

About this clonotype: A clone one base away is much larger, so this may be a read error. The chain joins TRBV6-5 to TRBJ2-2; possibly TRBD2 for D (5 bases). The germline V gene encodes CDR1 MNHEY and CDR2 SVGAGI. This CDR3 is built from 15 residues. V lost 0 bases, J lost 10 bases, and 15 bases lay in between. The CDR3 is CASSYSIEGSEELFF. In DNA, the CDR3 is TGTGCCAGCAGTTACTCGATTGAGGGAAGTGAGGAGCTGTTTTTT.

This clonotype has more than one count but fewer than ten. The chain has TRBV10-2 and TRBJ2-6; 8 bases map to TRBD1. Germline-derived CDR1 and CDR2 are WSHSY and SAAADI. The CDR3 has 18 residues. V lost 2 bases, J lost 0 bases, and 6 bases stayed unmatched. CDR3 in DNA: TGCGCCAGCAGTGAGGACAGGGGAGGACTCTCTGGGGCCAACGTCCTGACTTTC. The encoded protein is CASSEDRGGLSGANVLTF.

This clonotype was recorded many times. V is TRBV6-1 and J is TRBJ2-5; TRBD2 matches at 8 bases. V shed 5 bases and J 4 bases; nucleotides not matched to a gene: 12. The length of the CDR3 is 16 residues. The germline CDR1 and CDR2 sequences are MNHNS and SASEGT. The CDR3 region is CASSRGLSGIGETQYF. The CDR3 DNA follows: TGTGCCAGCAGTCGAGGGCTTAGCGGGATTGGAGAGACCCAGTACTTC.

This clonotype was found a few times. With a much larger clone just one base away, this may be a read error. The chain carries TRBV25-1 and TRBJ2-3; no clear D gene. Germline V gene lookup returns CDR1 MGHDK and CDR2 SYGVNS. V lost 1 base and J lost 6, with 2 bases in between. The CDR3 covers 11 residues. The CDR3 sequence: CASSEFDTQYF. CDR3 in DNA: TGTGCCAGCAGTGAATTCGATACGCAGTATTTT.

Regarding this clonotype: A clone one base away is much larger, so this may be a read error. This chain links TRBV3-1 with TRBJ2-1; D remains ambiguous. Germline CDR1 is LGHDT and CDR2 is YNNKEL (reference sequence). This CDR3 comprises 15 residues. The CDR3 is CASSPMGPGRNAQFF. In nucleotides, the CDR3 is TGTGCCAGCAGCCCGATGGGCCCAGGTAGGAATGCGCAGTTCTTC.

This clonotype was observed many times. This sequence joins TRBV12-3 or TRBV12-4 and TRBJ1-2; D unclear. This CDR3 contains 12 residues. Trimming pared 3 bases from V and 8 bases from J, leaving 10 bases between. The DNA for the CDR3 is TGTGCCAGCAGTTTCTCCAGTCGCGGCTACACCTTC. Its protein product is CASSFSSRGYTF.

This clonotype was recorded many times. The V call is TRBV2, the J call TRBJ2-1; the D gene is possibly TRBD2 (6 bases). Per germline, CDR1 SNHLY and CDR2 FYNNEI. The CDR3 length is 14 residues. V was shortened by 8 bases and J by 5 bases, with 16 bases between the two germline ends. CDR3 in DNA: TGTGCCAGCCCGGGACTCGAAGCTAACAATGAGCAGTTCTTC. Translated, it gives CASPGLEANNEQFF.

Comments on this clonotype: Being one base from a much bigger clone, this may be a read error. The V gene is TRBV11-2, the J gene TRBJ2-5; 8 nucleotides align to TRBD2. Gene TRBJ2-1 matches the end of the DNA better, so the J call may be wrong. There are 14 residues in the CDR3. Per germline, CDR1 SGHAT and CDR2 FQNNGV. The CDR3 is CASSLGLVRFEQFF. CDR3 bases: TGTGCCAGCAGCTTGGGACTAGTAAGGTTCGAGCAGTTCTTC.

In its sample, this clonotype was seen a few times. The CDR3 region is CASSQDPPGVAGDWDTQYF. In nucleotides, the CDR3 is TGCGCCAGCAGCCAAGATCCCCCGGGAGTAGCGGGAGATTGGGATACGCAGTATTTT. The gene calls are TRBV4-1 and TRBJ2-3, with 9 bases aligning to TRBD2. Germline V gives CDR1 MGHRA, CDR2 YSYEKL. V shed 0 bases, J shed 6 bases, and the junction held 16 bases outside the gene matches. The CDR3 is made up of 19 amino acids.

The rearrangement joins TRBV18 to TRBJ1-5; tentative D call: TRBD1 (5 bases). Germline V gives CDR1 KGHSH, CDR2 LQKENI. The CDR3 runs 16 residues. Between the trimmed V and J ends, which lost 3 bases and 7 bases, there was a span of 19 bases. Here the CDR3 reads CASSPGISGVQQPQHF. The DNA for the CDR3 is TGTGCCAGCTCACCTGGGATATCGGGGGTACAGCAGCCCCAGCATTTT.